The TCR beta chain described here comes from a study of cytomegalovirus exposure and HLA in healthy donors. As for this clone: What it recognizes is unknown.

CDR3 size: 14 residues. Germline-derived CDR1 and CDR2 are GTSNPN and SVGIG (reference sequence). Trimming stripped 4 bases from V and 1 base from J, with 13 bases between. Study results and caveats: The only immune exposure information that was available was CMV serostatus.

The PCR had 60 Vbeta and 13 Jbeta primers. Profiled with immunoSEQ multiplex PCR; TCRdb holds only in-frame clones, not every one. In the table there are some 140,000 clones, under 80% of which are singletons. The TCR sequence derives from a woman between 50 and 59 years old in good health and CMV-seropositive. Sequencing input: PBMCs. The chain joins TRBV30 to TRBJ1-2, with a weak D call TRBD1 (6 bases). CDR3 DNA: TGTGCCTGGAAACAAGGACAGATTAACTATGGCTACACCTTC. Protein sequence: CAWKQGQINYGYTF.